Listed here is a single TCR beta chain. Which antigen it targets is not known. It has no much larger one-base neighbor in the sample; base qualities were not kept. The germline V gene sets CDR1 to SGHTA and CDR2 to FQGNSA. At the junction V is shortened by 4 bases and J by 4 bases, with 4 bases in between. Counted from cysteine to phenylalanine, this CDR3 has 12 amino acids. The only DNA kept is the CDR3, 36 bases in frame from the first base. Donors formed part of the validation cohort, which comprised 120 subjects and was distinct from the first cohort of several hundred subjects. This specimen comes from a study of cytomegalovirus exposure and HLA in healthy donors listed by TCRdb under 2017. Context from the whole study: A later analysis indicated that the 120 validation repertoires were generated on the platform also employed for the approximately 690 repertoires of the first cohort. The study aimed to test whether cataloging public T cell receptors could reveal signatures of past pathogen exposure. Along with the approximately 620-subject first cohort, a separate validation cohort of over a hundred different subjects was used. High-throughput TCR immunosequencing, statistical association of individual TCRs with disease status, and machine learning were combined to predict cytomegalovirus infection status. General study outcomes and caveats: The classifier was reported to diagnose cytomegalovirus status with high specificity and sensitivity in both the original cohort and the validation cohort. Most TCR sequences were observed very rarely across donors, whereas some public TCRs were present in many individuals. A later analysis lacked HLA typing for the validation cohort, so it scored co-occurrence in that cohort across all 120 or so repertoires. The authors suggested that the approach could potentially be generalized to other disease states and immunological phenotypes. Of the cluster scores, 90% to 95% were above 0 in a later analysis, which found that TCRs clustered in the first cohort also tended to co-occur in the 120 or so validation repertoires. The study listed 150 to 200 TCR beta chains as associated with cytomegalovirus. A few of the identified cytomegalovirus-associated TCR beta chains were confirmed in vitro to be specific for cytomegalovirus antigens.

The library relied on the immunoSEQ multiplex PCR assay. Per the authors' processing: A statistical classification framework was built for diagnosing cytomegalovirus status from the catalog of TCR beta chain sequences. Sourced from immuneACCESS, this table was stored by TCRdb with only in-frame sequences that have V and J called. A share of the clones is absent; for the studies checked, an unresolved V gene accounts for under half, and the remainder has no known explanation. That table supplies the V and J calls and clone size; D and trimming were determined from the DNA. The sample yields more than 300,000 clones; 70% to 90% were counted once. Approximately 0.84% of the sample lies in the top ten.

Sequences were obtained from PBMCs. The chain is encoded by TRBV7-2 joined to TRBJ2-2; too little of a D gene remains to name it. This clonotype was sampled from a woman younger than 35 in good health and CMV-seronegative. The nucleotide sequence is given as TGTGCCAGCAGCTCCTCCACCGGGGAGCTGTTTTTT. The resulting protein is CASSSSTGELFF. The reference TRBV7-2 and TRBJ2-2 proteins fill in what lies around the CDR3, so the full variable domain reads GAGVSQSPSNKVTEKGKDVELRCDPISGHTALYWYRQSLGQGLEFLIYFQGNSAPDKSGLPSDRFSAERTGGSVSTLTIQRTQQEDSAVYLCASSSSTGELFFGEGSRLTVL.